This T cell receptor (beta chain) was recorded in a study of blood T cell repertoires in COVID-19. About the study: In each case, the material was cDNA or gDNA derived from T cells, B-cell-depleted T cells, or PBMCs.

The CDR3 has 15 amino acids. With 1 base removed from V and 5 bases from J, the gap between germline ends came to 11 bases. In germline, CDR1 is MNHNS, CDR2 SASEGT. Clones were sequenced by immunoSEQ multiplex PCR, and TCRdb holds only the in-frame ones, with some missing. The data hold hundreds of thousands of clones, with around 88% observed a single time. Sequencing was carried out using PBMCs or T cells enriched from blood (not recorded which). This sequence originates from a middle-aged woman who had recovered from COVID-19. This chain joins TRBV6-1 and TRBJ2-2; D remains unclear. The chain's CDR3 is CASSEGGQPTGELFF. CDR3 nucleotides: TGTGCCAGCAGTGAAGGCGGTCAGCCGACCGGGGAGCTGTTTTTT.